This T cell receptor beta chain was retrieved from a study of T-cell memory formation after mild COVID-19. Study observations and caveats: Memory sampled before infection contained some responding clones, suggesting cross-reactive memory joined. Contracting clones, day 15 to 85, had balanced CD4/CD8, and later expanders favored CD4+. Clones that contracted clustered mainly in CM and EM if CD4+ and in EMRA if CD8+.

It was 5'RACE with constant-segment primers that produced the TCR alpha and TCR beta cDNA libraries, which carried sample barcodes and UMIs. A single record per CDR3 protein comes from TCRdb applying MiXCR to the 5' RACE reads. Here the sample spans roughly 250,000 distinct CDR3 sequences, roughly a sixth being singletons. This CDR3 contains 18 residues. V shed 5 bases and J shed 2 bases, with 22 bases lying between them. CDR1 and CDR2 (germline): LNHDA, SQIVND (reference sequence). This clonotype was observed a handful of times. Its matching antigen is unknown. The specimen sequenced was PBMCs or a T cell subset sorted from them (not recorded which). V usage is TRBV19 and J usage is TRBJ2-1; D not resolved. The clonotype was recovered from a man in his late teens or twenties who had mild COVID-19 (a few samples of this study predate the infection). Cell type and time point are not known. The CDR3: CASSQMPGEHFPYNEQFF. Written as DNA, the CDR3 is TGTGCCAGTAGTCAAATGCCCGGTGAGCACTTTCCCTACAATGAGCAGTTCTTC.